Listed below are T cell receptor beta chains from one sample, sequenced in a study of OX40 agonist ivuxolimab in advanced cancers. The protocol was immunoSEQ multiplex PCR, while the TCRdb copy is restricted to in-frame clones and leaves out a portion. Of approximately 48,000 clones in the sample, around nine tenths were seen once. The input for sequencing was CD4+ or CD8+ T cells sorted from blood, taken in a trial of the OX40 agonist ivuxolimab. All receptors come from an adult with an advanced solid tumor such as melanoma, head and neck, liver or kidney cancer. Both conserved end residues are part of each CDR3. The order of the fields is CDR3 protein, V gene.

cdr3_aa: CSVGVGTQNQPQHF
v_call: TRBV29-1

cdr3_aa: CASRPRIGANTEAFF
v_call: TRBV11-3

cdr3_aa: CASSIQNPNTEAFF
v_call: TRBV19

cdr3_aa: CASTLGRTYEQYF
v_call: TRBV7-2

cdr3_aa: CASSQGWGLNQPQHF
v_call: TRBV4-3

cdr3_aa: CASSPWVAGTQETQYF
v_call: TRBV11-2

cdr3_aa: CASSYLGSDGYTF
v_call: TRBV6-6

cdr3_aa: CASSFTGAEAFF
v_call: TRBV7-9

cdr3_aa: CASSPQGTGMNTEAFF
v_call: TRBV18

cdr3_aa: CASSFLTAHYGYTF
v_call: TRBV4-1

cdr3_aa: CASSLSSRGNTEAFF
v_call: TRBV27

cdr3_aa: CASSLSVPVGYSSDEQYF
v_call: TRBV27

cdr3_aa: CAIRAAGRRTDTQYF
v_call: TRBV10-3

cdr3_aa: CASSFVGTVF
v_call: TRBV11-2

cdr3_aa: CASSFKGGFSGVYGYTF
v_call: TRBV27

cdr3_aa: CASSSFVDYQETQYF
v_call: TRBV27

cdr3_aa: CASSQGNTEAFF
v_call: TRBV7-9

cdr3_aa: CASSIRGTGNSNQPQHF
v_call: TRBV19

cdr3_aa: CASSLGGLEQYF
v_call: TRBV11-2

cdr3_aa: CASRGDSYSNQPQHF
v_call: TRBV6-1

cdr3_aa: CASSTGQGEGYEQYF
v_call: TRBV9

cdr3_aa: CASTLVYSVAGELFF
v_call: TRBV11-2

cdr3_aa: CASSLVGSSYEQYF
v_call: TRBV5-6

cdr3_aa: CASSPISGDNNSPLHF
v_call: TRBV18